This note documents a single TCR beta chain sequence. This sample is drawn from a study of naive CD8 T cells in extremely preterm neonates. The repertoire was sequenced with immunoSEQ multiplex PCR; TCRdb's copy has only in-frame clones and lacks some. The sample yields 7,000 or so clones, 80% to 95% seen once. Deliveries were elective term cesareans at about 35-41 weeks, with no labor or membrane rupture. Each sample had roughly 17,000–110,000 sorted naive CD8+ T cells. The source material was naive CD8+ T cells from cord blood. The sequence derives from a newborn in good health.

The CDR3 loop reads CASSASQGFSYGYTF. CDR3 sequence (DNA): TGTGCCAGCAGCGCCTCCCAGGGGTTCTCCTATGGCTACACCTTC. V and J are TRBV2 and TRBJ1-2; D is perhaps TRBD1 (6 bases). CDR1 is SNHLY and CDR2 is FYNNEI in the germline V gene. The CDR3 runs 15 residues. V was shortened by 6 bases and J by 4 bases, with 18 bases between the two germline ends.